These T cell receptor beta chains were read from a single sample in a study of patients and donors after allogeneic stem cell transplantation. One entry per CDR3 protein results from TCRdb running MiXCR on the RT-PCR reads. The data contain roughly 230,000 distinct CDR3 sequences, around 14% of them singletons. Sequences were obtained from blood, either unsorted or a sorted T cell fraction (not recorded which). The source is a human donor who was either an allogeneic HSCT recipient or a stem cell or donor lymphocyte infusion donor (not recorded which). It is not recorded whose cells these are; they may come from a transplant donor. The CDR3 runs from the conserved cysteine through the conserved F or W. Fields, in order: clone size, J gene, V gene, D gene, CDR3 DNA, CDR3 protein. D genes are given only for firm matches. Rows may omit the clone size; those that give it use once, few, many or a size class.

>.|TRBJ1-5|TRBV7-9|.
TGTGCCAGCAGCTCAAGTCCCGGGACGGGCAATCAGCCCCAGCATTTT
CASSSSPGTGNQPQHF
>few|TRBJ1-5|TRBV7-8|TRBD1
TGTGCCAGCAGCTCAAGGACAGGGCCGGAGCCCCAGCATTTT
CASSSRTGPEPQHF
>many|TRBJ2-7|TRBV11-2|TRBD1
TGTGCCAGCAGATCCACGGGACAGGGGGCCGTGCAGTACTTC
CASRSTGQGAVQYF
>few|TRBJ1-4|TRBV12-3/TRBV12-4|TRBD1
TGTGCCAGCAGTATCGGGACAGGTTTGGGTAATGAAAAACTGTTTTTT
CASSIGTGLGNEKLFF
>.|TRBJ2-5|TRBV4-2|.
TGTGCCAGCAGCCAATCCACAGGCATTCAAGAGACCCAGTACTTC
CASSQSTGIQETQYF
>.|TRBJ2-1|TRBV6-2/TRBV6-3|.
TGTGCCAGCAGTTACCTACGCAATGAGCAGTTCTTC
CASSYLRNEQFF
>many|TRBJ1-6|TRBV12-3/TRBV12-4|TRBD1
TGTGCCAGCAGTCCCGGGGAGGGGGCAGGATCACCCCTCCACTTT
CASSPGEGAGSPLHF
>few|TRBJ1-3|TRBV7-2|.
TGTGCCAGCAGCTTGGGTCCGGCCAGCTCTGGAAACACCATATATTTT
CASSLGPASSGNTIYF
>few|TRBJ2-3|TRBV20-1|TRBD2
TGCAGTGCTCCCCTTAGCGGGAGGTCACGAGATACGCAGTATTTT
CSAPLSGRSRDTQYF
>.|TRBJ2-7|TRBV5-4|TRBD2
TGTGCCAGCAGCAGCGGGGATATCGGGGGTGGTTACGAGCAGTACTTC
CASSSGDIGGGYEQYF
>few|TRBJ1-1|TRBV21-1|.
TGTGCCAGCGTTCCTGGGGGGCGAATGACTACGAGCGCTGAAGCTTTCTTT
CASVPGGRMTTSAEAFF
>.|TRBJ1-5|TRBV6-4|.
TGTGCCAGCAGTGAATCCGGGGGCGGGCAGCCCCAGCATTTT
CASSESGGGQPQHF
>few|TRBJ1-1|TRBV27|.
TGTGCCAGCAGTTTATCATTCCGGGGGGGCACTGAAGCTTTCTTT
CASSLSFRGGTEAFF
>.|TRBJ1-2|TRBV12-3/TRBV12-4|.
TGTGCCAGCAACCTATGGGGGCACTATGGCTACACCTTC
CASNLWGHYGYTF
>.|TRBJ1-6|TRBV6-1|.
TGTGCCAGCAGTGCTCAGGAGACTAATAATTCACCCCTCCACTTT
CASSAQETNNSPLHF
>.|TRBJ2-3|TRBV11-2|.
TGTGCCAGCAGCTTAGATAGGGGCCTCGGTACGCAGTATTTT
CASSLDRGLGTQYF
>few|TRBJ1-1|TRBV29-1|.
TGCAGCGTTAGGTTGAGAGGGAGGGAAGCTTTCTTT
CSVRLRGREAFF
>.|TRBJ1-6|TRBV4-1|.
TGCGCCAGCAGCCAAGGGACGCAGGTATCCTATAATTCACCCCTCCACTTT
CASSQGTQVSYNSPLHF
>few|TRBJ2-7|TRBV21-1|.
TGTGCCAGCAGCAAAAATTCGACTAGCGGATCCTACGAGCAGTACTTC
CASSKNSTSGSYEQYF
>.|TRBJ2-4|TRBV4-2|TRBD1
TGTGCCAGCAGCCAAGAACCCCGCGGGCAGGGGGCTTTAAACATTCAGTACTTC
CASSQEPRGQGALNIQYF
>many|TRBJ1-1|TRBV29-1|.
TGCAGCGTTGAACAGGGGAACACTGAAGCTTTCTTT
CSVEQGNTEAFF
>many|TRBJ2-1|TRBV7-3|.
TGTGCCAGCAGCTCATACCGGGGAGAATACAATGAGCAGTTCTTC
CASSSYRGEYNEQFF
>many|TRBJ2-7|TRBV20-1|TRBD2
TGCAGTGCTAGCATCCAGCGGGGCTACGAGCAGTACTTC
CSASIQRGYEQYF
>.|TRBJ2-3|TRBV6-1|TRBD2
TGTGCCACCATCAGCGGGAGGGCCCGGTGGGATACGCAGTATTTT
CATISGRARWDTQYF
>.|TRBJ2-1|TRBV11-2|TRBD2
TGTGCCAGCAGCTTGATCCGGGAGGGCCGTAAGGGTGAGCAGTTCTTC
CASSLIREGRKGEQFF
>.|TRBJ2-5|TRBV9|.
TGTGCCAGCAGCGGTATCAGGTGGGGCAGCTTAGAGACCCAGTACTTC
CASSGIRWGSLETQYF
>few|TRBJ2-2|TRBV2|TRBD2
TGTGCCAGCAGGCGGGAGGGAACCGGGGAGCTGTTTTTT
CASRREGTGELFF
>few|TRBJ2-5|TRBV7-9|TRBD2
TGTGCCAGCAGCCCGGGACTAGCGGGACCAAAGTACTTC
CASSPGLAGPKYF
>medium-sized|TRBJ2-3|TRBV5-1|.
TGCGCCAGCAGCGACCTAGATACGCAGTATTTT
CASSDLDTQYF
>few|TRBJ2-7|TRBV7-3|.
TGTGCCAGCAGCTTATCTGACGGTTACGGGCAGTACTTC
CASSLSDGYGQYF